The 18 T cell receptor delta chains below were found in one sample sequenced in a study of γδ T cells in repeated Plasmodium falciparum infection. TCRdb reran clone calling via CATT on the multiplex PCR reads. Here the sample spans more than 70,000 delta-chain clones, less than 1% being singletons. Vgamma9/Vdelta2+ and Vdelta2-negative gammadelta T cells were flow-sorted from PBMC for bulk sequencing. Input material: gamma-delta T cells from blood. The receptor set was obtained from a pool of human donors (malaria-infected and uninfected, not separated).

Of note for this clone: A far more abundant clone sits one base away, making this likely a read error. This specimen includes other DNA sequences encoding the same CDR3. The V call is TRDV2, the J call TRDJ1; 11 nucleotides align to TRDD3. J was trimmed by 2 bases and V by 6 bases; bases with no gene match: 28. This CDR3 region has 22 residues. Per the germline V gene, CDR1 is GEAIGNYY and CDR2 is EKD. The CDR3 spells CACWHPTSSRSTGGYFTDKLIF. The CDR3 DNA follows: TGTGCCTGTTGGCATCCTACTTCTTCTAGGTCTACTGGGGGATATTTTACCGATAAACTCATCTTT.

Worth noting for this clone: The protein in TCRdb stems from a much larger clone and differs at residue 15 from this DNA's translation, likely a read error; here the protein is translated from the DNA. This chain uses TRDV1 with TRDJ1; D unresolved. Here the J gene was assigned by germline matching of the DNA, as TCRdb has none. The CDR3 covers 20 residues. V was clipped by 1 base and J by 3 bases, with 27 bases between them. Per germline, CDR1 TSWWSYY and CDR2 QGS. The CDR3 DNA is TGTGCTCTTGGGGAACCCCACCTATTTATCTCGCATGCGTACGCCGATAAACTCATCTTT. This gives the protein CALGEPHLFISHAYADKLIF.

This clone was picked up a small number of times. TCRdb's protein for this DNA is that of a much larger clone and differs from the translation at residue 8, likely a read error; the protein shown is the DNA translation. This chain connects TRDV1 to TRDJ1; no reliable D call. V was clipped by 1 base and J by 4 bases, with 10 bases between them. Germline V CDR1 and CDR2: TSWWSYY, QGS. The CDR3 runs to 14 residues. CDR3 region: CALGERRRYDKLIF. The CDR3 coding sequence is TGTGCTCTTGGGGAACGGCGTAGGTACGATAAACTCATCTTT.

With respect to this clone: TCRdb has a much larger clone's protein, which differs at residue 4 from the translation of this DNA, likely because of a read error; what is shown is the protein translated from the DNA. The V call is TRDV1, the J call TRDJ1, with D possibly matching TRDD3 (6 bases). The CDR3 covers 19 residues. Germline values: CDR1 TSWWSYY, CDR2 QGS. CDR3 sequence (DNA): TGTGCTCTTAGGGAACACCCCTACTTGGGGATGGTTTACACCGATAAACTCATCTTT. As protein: CALREHPYLGMVYTDKLIF.

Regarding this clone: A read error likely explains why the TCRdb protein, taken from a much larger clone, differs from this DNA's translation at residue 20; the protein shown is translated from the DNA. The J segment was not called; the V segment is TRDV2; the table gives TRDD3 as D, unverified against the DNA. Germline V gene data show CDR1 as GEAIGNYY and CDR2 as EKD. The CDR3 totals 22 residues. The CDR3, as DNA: TGTGCCTGTGACCGTATTCCTGCAGATGGGGGATCTGGCTCCTGGGACACCCGACAGGTGTTTTTC. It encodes CACDRIPADGGSGSWDTRQVFF.

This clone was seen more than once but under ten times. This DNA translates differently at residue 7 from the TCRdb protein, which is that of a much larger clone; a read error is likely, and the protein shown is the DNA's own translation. This CDR3 is CACDREEYGLIF. The CDR3 region has the DNA TGTGCCTGTGACAGAGAGGAATACGGACTCATCTTT. The gene calls are TRDV2 and TRDJ1; possibly TRDD3 for D (5 bases). No J segment appears in TCRdb, so it was assigned here by matching the sequence to germline. Trimming cost V 2 bases and J 10 bases, with 13 bases left between them. Germline V CDR1 and CDR2: GEAIGNYY, EKD. The CDR3 is 12 residues long.

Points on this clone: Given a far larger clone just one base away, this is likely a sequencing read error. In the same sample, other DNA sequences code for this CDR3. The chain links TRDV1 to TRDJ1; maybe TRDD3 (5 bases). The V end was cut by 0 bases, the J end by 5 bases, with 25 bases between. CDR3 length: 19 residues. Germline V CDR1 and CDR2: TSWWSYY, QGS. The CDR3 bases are TGTGCTCTTGGGGAACTAGGGGGTACGGAGTCTTACCCTTGGGATAAACTCATCTTT. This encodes CALGELGGTESYPWDKLIF.

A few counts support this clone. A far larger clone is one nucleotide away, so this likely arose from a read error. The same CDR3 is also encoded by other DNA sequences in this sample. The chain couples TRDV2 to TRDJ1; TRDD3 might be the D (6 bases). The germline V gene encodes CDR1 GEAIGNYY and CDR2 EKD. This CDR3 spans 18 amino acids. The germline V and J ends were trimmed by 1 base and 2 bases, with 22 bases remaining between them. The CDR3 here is CACDTLQPLGDGTDKLIF. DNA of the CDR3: TGTGCCTGTGACACTTTGCAGCCACTGGGAGATGGGACCGATAAACTCATCTTT.

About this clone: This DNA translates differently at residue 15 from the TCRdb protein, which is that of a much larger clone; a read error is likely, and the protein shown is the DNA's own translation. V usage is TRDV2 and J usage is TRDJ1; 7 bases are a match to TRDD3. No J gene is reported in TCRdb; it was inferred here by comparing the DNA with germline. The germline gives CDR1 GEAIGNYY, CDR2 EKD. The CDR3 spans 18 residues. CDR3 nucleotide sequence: TGTGCCTGTGACACGCTAGAGTCGCTGGGGGGATTGACCGATGAACTCATCTTT. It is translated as CACDTLESLGGLTDELIF.

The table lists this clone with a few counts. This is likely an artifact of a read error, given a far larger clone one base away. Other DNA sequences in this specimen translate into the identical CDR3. The chain's CDR3 is CACDALGGTYTDKLIF. CDR3 DNA sequence: TGTGCCTGTGACGCTTTAGGGGGCACGTACACCGATAAACTCATCTTT. The chain links TRDV2 to TRDJ1; D perhaps matches TRDD3 (5 bases). Matching the DNA to germline supplied the J gene, which TCRdb does not give. The CDR3 covers 16 residues. The germline gives CDR1 GEAIGNYY, CDR2 EKD. V was cut by 3 bases and J by 0 bases, with 16 bases left in between.

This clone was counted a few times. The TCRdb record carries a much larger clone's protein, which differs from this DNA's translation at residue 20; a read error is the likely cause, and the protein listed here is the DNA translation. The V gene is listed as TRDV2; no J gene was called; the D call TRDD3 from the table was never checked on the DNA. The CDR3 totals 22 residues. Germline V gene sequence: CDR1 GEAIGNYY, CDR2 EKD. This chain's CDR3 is CACDTVIARGYESSWDTRQTFF. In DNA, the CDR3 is TGTGCCTGTGACACCGTCATCGCAAGGGGATACGAGAGCTCCTGGGACACCCGACAGACGTTTTTC.

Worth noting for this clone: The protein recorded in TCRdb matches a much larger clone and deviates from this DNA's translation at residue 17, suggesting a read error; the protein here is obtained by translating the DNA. Written as DNA, the CDR3 is TGTGCTCTTGGGGCTACCCAATTCCTACCGGTCCTTTATACTGGGGGACACCTCGCCGATAAACTCATCTTT. Translation: CALGATQFLPVLYTGGHLADKLIF. This chain connects TRDV1 to TRDJ1; 9 bases map to TRDD3. The J gene is not listed in TCRdb, so it was assigned here from a DNA match to germline. Germline CDR1 reads TSWWSYY; CDR2 reads QGS. This CDR3 spans 24 amino acids. After removal of 4 bases from V and 3 bases from J, the junction contained 33 bases not matched to a gene.

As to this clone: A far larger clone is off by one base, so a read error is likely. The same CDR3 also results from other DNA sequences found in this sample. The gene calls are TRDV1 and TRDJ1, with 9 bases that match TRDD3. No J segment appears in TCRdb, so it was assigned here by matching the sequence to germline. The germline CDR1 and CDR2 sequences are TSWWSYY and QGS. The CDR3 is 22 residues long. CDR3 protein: CALGELLLTVYWGTQFTDKLIF. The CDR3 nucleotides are TGTGCCCTTGGGGAACTCCTCCTTACGGTGTACTGGGGGACCCAATTTACCGATAAACTCATCTTT.

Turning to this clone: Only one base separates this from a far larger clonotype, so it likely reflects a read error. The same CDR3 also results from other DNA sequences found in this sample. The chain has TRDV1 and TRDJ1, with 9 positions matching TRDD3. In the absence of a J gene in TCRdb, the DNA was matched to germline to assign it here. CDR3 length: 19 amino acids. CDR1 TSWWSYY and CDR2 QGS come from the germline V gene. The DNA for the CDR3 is TGTGCCCTTGGGGACCCCTTCCAAGGGGGATACTTGTACACCGATAAACTCATCTTT. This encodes CALGDPFQGGYLYTDKLIF.

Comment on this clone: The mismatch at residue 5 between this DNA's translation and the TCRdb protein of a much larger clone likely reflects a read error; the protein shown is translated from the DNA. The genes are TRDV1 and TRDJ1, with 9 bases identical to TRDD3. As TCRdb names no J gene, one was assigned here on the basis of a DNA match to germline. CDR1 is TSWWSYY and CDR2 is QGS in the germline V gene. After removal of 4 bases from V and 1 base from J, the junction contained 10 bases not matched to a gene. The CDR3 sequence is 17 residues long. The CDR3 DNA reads TGTGCTCTTGGGGGACGTGGGGGGATACTAGTCACCGATAAACTCATCTTT. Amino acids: CALGGRGGILVTDKLIF.

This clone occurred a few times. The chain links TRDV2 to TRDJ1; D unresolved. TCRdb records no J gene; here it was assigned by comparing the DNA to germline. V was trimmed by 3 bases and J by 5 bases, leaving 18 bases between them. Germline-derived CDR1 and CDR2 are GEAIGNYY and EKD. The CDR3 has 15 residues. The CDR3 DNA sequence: TGTGCCTGTGACGCTATAAGTAGAGATGGGGATAAACTCATCTTT. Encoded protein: CACDAISRDGDKLIF.

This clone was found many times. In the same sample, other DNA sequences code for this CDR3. The CDR3 spells CACDDLLGDTPLTDKLIF. CDR3 in DNA: TGTGCCTGTGACGATTTACTGGGGGATACGCCTCTCACCGATAAACTCATCTTC. J gene calling gave no result, while the V gene is TRDV2; TRDD3 is the table's D call, not checked against the DNA. This CDR3 region has 18 residues. Looked up from germline, CDR1 is GEAIGNYY and CDR2 is EKD.

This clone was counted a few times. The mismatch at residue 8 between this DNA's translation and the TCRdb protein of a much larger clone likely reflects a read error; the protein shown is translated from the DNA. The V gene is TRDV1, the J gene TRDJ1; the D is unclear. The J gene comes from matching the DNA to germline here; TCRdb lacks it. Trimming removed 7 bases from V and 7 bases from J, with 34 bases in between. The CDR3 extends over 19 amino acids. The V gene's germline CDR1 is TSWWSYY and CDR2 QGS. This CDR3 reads CALASALHLGAPPAGKLIF. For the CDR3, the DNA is TGTGCTCTTGCGTCAGCACTCCATCTCGGGGCCCCTCCTGCGGGTAAACTCATCTTT.